These T cell receptor beta chains were read from a single sample in a study of blood T cell repertoires in COVID-19. The repertoire was sequenced with immunoSEQ multiplex PCR; TCRdb's copy has only in-frame clones and lacks some. There are about 140,000 clones in the sample; around 80% occur only once, and around 4.8% lies in the top ten. Sequenced: peripheral blood. These receptors all stem from a woman over 75 with active or convalescent COVID-19. CDR3s include the opening cysteine and the closing phenylalanine or tryptophan.

J: TRBJ1-4; V: TRBV5-1; CDR3: CASSSSVLSRKLFF
J: TRBJ1-2; V: TRBV9; CDR3: CASSDQTGGGYGYTF
J: TRBJ1-1; V: TRBV7-8; CDR3: CASSSRRQGAMNTEAFF
J: TRBJ2-5; V: TRBV9; CDR3: CASSVDDGGARAQYF
J: TRBJ1-2; V: TRBV7-2; CDR3: CASSLARGLFYGYTF
J: TRBJ1-1; V: TRBV29-1; CDR3: CSARRQAGNEAFF
J: TRBJ1-5; V: TRBV6-2/TRBV6-3; CDR3: CASSRDSNQPQHF
J: TRBJ1-2; V: TRBV7-2; CDR3: CASSPGTAAYGYTF
J: TRBJ1-5; V: TRBV6-5; CDR3: CASSSNQPQHF
J: TRBJ2-5; V: TRBV28; CDR3: CASSGRGGQETQYF
J: TRBJ2-5; V: TRBV28; CDR3: CASSHPRQGVFKETQYF
J: TRBJ1-2; V: TRBV12-1; CDR3: CASSFLSLTPGGYGYTF
J: TRBJ2-3; V: TRBV7-2; CDR3: CASSLDPRTGTDTQYF
J: TRBJ1-5; V: TRBV7-9; CDR3: CASSPDRAWQPQHF
J: TRBJ2-1; V: TRBV4-3; CDR3: CASSYRLAPGAEQFF
J: TRBJ1-2; V: TRBV19; CDR3: CASSWAADYGYTF
J: TRBJ2-3; V: TRBV6-5; CDR3: CASSLLAAHTDTQYF
J: TRBJ1-1; V: TRBV30; CDR3: CAWDRGENTEAFF
J: TRBJ2-1; V: TRBV27; CDR3: CASRITRGSEQFF
J: TRBJ1-5; V: TRBV19; CDR3: CASSIDLRQPQHF
J: TRBJ2-7; V: TRBV2; CDR3: CASSWEQGPYEQYF
J: TRBJ1-1; V: TRBV14; CDR3: CASSLAGMNTEAFF
J: TRBJ1-1; V: TRBV7-2; CDR3: CASSWTGGTEAFF
J: TRBJ1-6; V: TRBV11-2; CDR3: CASSLEEETAYNSPLHF
J: TRBJ2-7; V: TRBV10-3; CDR3: CAISNSVSPYEQYF
J: TRBJ1-5; V: TRBV2; CDR3: CASSEGGRRSNQPQHF
J: TRBJ2-1; V: TRBV7-2; CDR3: CASSLDVAYEQFF
J: TRBJ1-5; V: TRBV5-5; CDR3: CASSWTPANQPQHF
J: TRBJ2-7; V: TRBV2; CDR3: CASNPRGVREQYF
J: TRBJ2-1; V: TRBV27; CDR3: CASSPSAGTAYNEQFF
J: TRBJ2-7; V: TRBV19; CDR3: CASSPGQVYEQYF
J: TRBJ2-1; V: TRBV6-4; CDR3: CASSSSPGGYNEQFF
J: TRBJ1-2; V: TRBV6-5; CDR3: CASSSLKQGYGYTF
J: TRBJ1-2; V: TRBV6-1; CDR3: CASSDTGQLKYGYTF
J: TRBJ2-5; V: TRBV5-1; CDR3: CASSLSQGTKFGETQYF
J: TRBJ1-6; V: TRBV27; CDR3: CASRQGTYNSPLHF
J: TRBJ2-5; V: TRBV20-1; CDR3: CSVFSLETQYF
J: TRBJ2-5; V: TRBV5-5; CDR3: CASSLAKETQYF
J: TRBJ1-6; V: TRBV9; CDR3: CASSVADNSPLHF
J: TRBJ1-5; V: TRBV2; CDR3: CASRRDRGHQPQHF
J: TRBJ2-5; V: TRBV9; CDR3: CASSLSRGLETQYF
J: TRBJ1-4; V: TRBV19; CDR3: CASSRQVTEKLFF